This T cell receptor beta chain was observed in a study of blood T cell repertoires in COVID-19. Looking at the study overall: There were acute and convalescent COVID-19 samples, and they came from the United States, Italy and Spain.

In the source study's methods: Scientists estimated how many nucleated cells there were by amplifying reference gene primers. Only in-frame clones appear in the TCRdb table, and some are missing; sequencing was by immunoSEQ multiplex PCR. The DNA was the basis for D and trimming; V, J and clone size are from that table. Of some 250,000 clones listed, approximately 80% were seen once; the top ten hold 9.6%. This CDR3 contains 11 residues. Germline V CDR1 and CDR2: GTSNPN, SVGIG (reference sequence). The germline V and J ends were trimmed by 4 bases and 0 bases, with 3 bases remaining between them. The chain is built from TRBV30 and TRBJ1-1; D remains ambiguous. What was sequenced was peripheral blood. The TCR comes from an elderly woman with acute or convalescent COVID-19. Here the CDR3 DNA reads TGTGCCTGGATCTTGAACACTGAAGCTTTCTTT. Translation: CAWILNTEAFF. The entire variable domain, with the rest obtained from reference TRBV30 and TRBJ1-1, is as follows: SQTIHQWPATLVQPVGSPLSLECTVEGTSNPNLYWYRQAAGRGLQLLFYSVGIGQISSEVPQNLSASRPQDRQFILSSKKLLLSDSGFYLCAWILNTEAFFGQGTRLTVV.